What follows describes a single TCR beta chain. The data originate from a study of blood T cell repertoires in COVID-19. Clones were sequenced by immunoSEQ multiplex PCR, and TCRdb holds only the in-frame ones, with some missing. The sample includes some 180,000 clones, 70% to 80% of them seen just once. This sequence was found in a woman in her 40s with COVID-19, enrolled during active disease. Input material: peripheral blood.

In DNA, the CDR3 is TGCGCCAGCAGCTTGGGGACAGCGAACTATGGCTACACCTTC. This translates into CASSLGTANYGYTF. This chain uses TRBV5-1 with TRBJ1-2, with a tentative D call TRBD1 (6 bases). Trimming took 0 bases from V and 2 from J, leaving 8 bases between them. The CDR3 sequence is 14 residues long. Germline V CDR1 and CDR2: SGHRS, YFSETQ.